Presented here are 16 T cell receptor beta chains from one specimen sequenced in a study of blood T cell repertoires in COVID-19. This table comes from immunoSEQ multiplex PCR, and its TCRdb copy is limited to in-frame clones, with some not included. The repertoire holds about 120,000 clones, with about 78% as singletons. Sequencing was carried out using peripheral blood. The origin of the receptors is a man between 65 and 79 years old with acute or convalescent COVID-19.

The table lists this clone with a count of one. The chain uses TRBV6-5 and TRBJ2-7, with TRBD1 as a possible D gene (6 bases). This CDR3 is built from 16 residues. CDR1 is MNHEY and CDR2 is SVGAGI in the germline V gene. The germline V and J ends were trimmed by 2 bases and 6 bases, with 20 bases remaining between them. CDR3 region: CASSYGVSGRGGEQYF. The CDR3 region has the DNA TGTGCCAGCAGTTACGGCGTATCCGGCCGAGGGGGCGAGCAGTACTTC.

V is TRBV5-6 and J is TRBJ1-2, with no clear D. The CDR3 loop spans 12 amino acids. Germline V gives CDR1 SGHDT, CDR2 YYEEEE. V lost 2 bases, J lost 12 bases, and 14 bases lay in between. CDR3 DNA: TGTGCCAGCAGCTTAATCCGGGAGGAGGACACCTTC. As protein: CASSLIREEDTF.

The chain is built from TRBV5-6 and TRBJ2-7, with D perhaps TRBD2 (6 bases). Germline loops: CDR1 SGHDT, CDR2 YYEEEE. V lost 2 bases and J 11 bases, leaving 11 bases between the germline ends. This CDR3 region has 11 residues. DNA for the CDR3: TGTGCCAGCAGCTTCGGAGGGTGGAAGTACTTC. Translated, it gives CASSFGGWKYF.

This clone was seen more than once but under ten times. This chain links TRBV12-3 or TRBV12-4 with TRBJ1-2; 7 bases line up with TRBD1. The ends lost 6 bases at V and 4 bases at J; junction bases unmatched: 2. The CDR3 is 12 amino acids. In DNA form, the CDR3 reads TGTGCCAGCAGACAGGGGAGCTATGGCTACACCTTC. Its translation is CASRQGSYGYTF.

The chain uses TRBV5-1 and TRBJ1-1; no clear D. The V end was cut by 0 bases, the J end by 7 bases, with 16 bases between. Germline V gene data show CDR1 as SGHRS and CDR2 as YFSETQ. CDR3 length equals 15 residues. The CDR3 DNA sequence: TGCGCCAGCAGCTTGGTGGTAGGTAGGAGCAGTGAAGCTTTCTTT. As protein: CASSLVVGRSSEAFF.

The genes are TRBV7-2 and TRBJ2-2; the match to TRBD2 covers 11 bases. The trim removed 8 bases at V and 1 base at J, leaving 3 bases unmatched. CDR3 length: 15 amino acids. Germline-derived CDR1 and CDR2 are SGHTA and FQGNSA. The chain's CDR3 is CASGLAGGNTGELFF. CDR3 in DNA: TGTGCCAGCGGCCTAGCGGGGGGGAACACCGGGGAGCTGTTTTTT.

The chain recombines TRBV7-6 with TRBJ2-7; D call uncertain. Germline V gene sequence: CDR1 SGHVS, CDR2 FNYEAQ. The V end was cut by 1 base, the J end by 2 bases, with 12 bases between. This CDR3 comprises 15 residues. Here the CDR3 reads CASSLGTPEAYEQYF. The CDR3, as DNA: TGTGCCAGCAGCTTAGGTACCCCCGAGGCCTACGAGCAGTACTTC. The complete variable domain, with remaining parts taken from reference TRBV7-6 and TRBJ2-7, reads GAGVSQSPRYKVTKRGQDVALRCDPISGHVSLYWYRQALGQGPEFLTYFNYEAQQDKSGLPNDRFSAERPEGSISTLTIQRTEQRDSAMYRCASSLGTPEAYEQYFGPGTRLTVT.

The chain combines TRBV6-6 with TRBJ2-3; the D is unclear. Looked up from germline, CDR1 is MNHNY and CDR2 is SVGAGI (reference sequence). V was clipped by 2 bases and J by 5 bases, with 8 bases between them. The CDR3 covers 13 residues. The CDR3 region has the DNA TGTGCCAGCAGTTACAATCGAGAAGATACGCAGTATTTT. It encodes CASSYNREDTQYF.

This chain joins TRBV14 and TRBJ1-2, with 8 bases fitting TRBD1. CDR1 and CDR2 from the germline V gene are SGHDN and FVKESK. J lost 7 bases, V lost 4 bases, and 5 bases had no gene match. This CDR3 is built from 13 residues. CDR3 nucleotide sequence: TGTGCCAGCAGCCCAAGGACAGGGTTTGGCTACACCTTC. Residues: CASSPRTGFGYTF. Combining the CDR3 with reference TRBV14 and TRBJ1-2 gives the whole variable domain EAGVTQFPSHSVIEKGQTVTLRCDPISGHDNLYWYRRVMGKEIKFLLHFVKESKQDESGMPNNRFLAERTGGTYSTLKVQPAELEDSGVYFCASSPRTGFGYTFGSGTRLTVV.

In this sample, this clone turned up a few times. The chain has TRBV6-2 or TRBV6-3 and TRBJ1-5; 11 nucleotides line up with TRBD1. CDR3 length equals 17 residues. V lost 5 bases and J lost 2; bases outside the gene matches: 8. Looked up from germline, CDR1 is MNHEY and CDR2 is SVGEGT. CDR3 sequence (DNA): TGTGCCAGCAGTAACCGCGCGGGACAGGGGGGCAATCAGCCCCAGCATTTT. Translated: CASSNRAGQGGNQPQHF.

V is TRBV4-2 and J is TRBJ2-3; no reliable D call. Germline-derived CDR1 and CDR2 are LGHNA and YNFKEQ. V dropped 2 bases and J dropped 4 bases, with 10 bases sitting between them. The CDR3 extends over 14 amino acids. The CDR3 DNA reads as TGTGCCAGCAGCCAATCCAGGAAACCAGATACGCAGTATTTT. It codes for CASSQSRKPDTQYF.

The V gene is TRBV10-3, the J gene TRBJ1-3, with no clear D. Germline CDR1 and CDR2: ENHRY and SYGVKD. V gave up 0 bases and J gave up 2 bases, with 8 bases separating them. The CDR3 is 15 amino acids. The CDR3 region has the DNA TGTGCCATCAGTGAGTCTTGGCAGGCTGGAAACACCATATATTTT. The encoded protein is CAISESWQAGNTIYF.

The chain combines TRBV9 with TRBJ2-1, with D possibly TRBD2 on 6 matching bases. Germline V gives CDR1 SGDLS, CDR2 YYNGEE. Trimming removed 0 bases from V and 10 bases from J, with 14 bases in between. The CDR3 is 14 residues long. The chain's CDR3 is CASSVATEGLEQFF. For the CDR3, the DNA is TGTGCCAGCAGCGTAGCTACGGAGGGGCTCGAGCAGTTCTTC. Full variable domain (missing parts from reference TRBV9 and TRBJ2-1): DSGVTQTPKHLITATGQRVTLRCSPRSGDLSVYWYQQSLDQGLQFLIQYYNGEERAKGNILERFSAQQFPDLHSELNLSSLELGDSALYFCASSVATEGLEQFFGPGTRLTVL.

This clone was seen only once. The rearrangement uses TRBV9 and TRBJ2-3; 7 nucleotides line up with TRBD1. The CDR3 extends over 13 amino acids. Germline trimming cut 3 bases from V and 9 bases from J; bases unmatched to any gene: 7. Germline V gene data show CDR1 as SGDLS and CDR2 as YYNGEE. The CDR3 region is CASSATGSGTQYF. Here the CDR3 DNA reads TGTGCCAGCAGCGCGACAGGGTCGGGGACGCAGTATTTT.

This rearrangement joins TRBV5-1 to TRBJ1-1; 11 nucleotides match TRBD1. V was clipped by 2 bases and J by 4 bases; unmatched bases: 7. Germline assignment: CDR1 SGHRS and CDR2 YFSETQ. CDR3 length: 16 residues. CDR3 sequence: CASSLGTGGLFTEAFF. CDR3 coding DNA: TGCGCCAGCAGCTTAGGGACAGGGGGACTTTTCACTGAAGCTTTCTTT.

V usage is TRBV19 and J usage is TRBJ2-2; D perhaps matches TRBD2 (6 bases). Germline CDR1 LNHDA, CDR2 SQIVND (reference sequence). Trimming left V 0 bases short and J 5 bases short, with 10 bases between. CDR3 length: 15 amino acids. CDR3 DNA: TGTGCCAGTAGTATAGATCCTCGGGGGACCGGGGAGCTGTTTTTT. Its protein is CASSIDPRGTGELFF.